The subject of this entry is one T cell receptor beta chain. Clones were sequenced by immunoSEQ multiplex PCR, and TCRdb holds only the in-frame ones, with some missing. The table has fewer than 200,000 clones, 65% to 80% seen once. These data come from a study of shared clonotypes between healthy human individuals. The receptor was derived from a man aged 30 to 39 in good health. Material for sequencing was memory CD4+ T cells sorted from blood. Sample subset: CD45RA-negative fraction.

CDR3 sequence reads: CASSNQLVSEQYF. The CDR3 DNA follows: TGTGCCAGCAGCAATCAACTAGTTTCCGAGCAGTACTTC. The chain combines TRBV7-6 with TRBJ2-7; TRBD2 might be the D (5 bases). The CDR3 is 13 amino acids. V dropped 5 bases and J dropped 6 bases, with 14 bases sitting between them. CDR1 SGHVS and CDR2 FNYEAQ come from the germline V gene.